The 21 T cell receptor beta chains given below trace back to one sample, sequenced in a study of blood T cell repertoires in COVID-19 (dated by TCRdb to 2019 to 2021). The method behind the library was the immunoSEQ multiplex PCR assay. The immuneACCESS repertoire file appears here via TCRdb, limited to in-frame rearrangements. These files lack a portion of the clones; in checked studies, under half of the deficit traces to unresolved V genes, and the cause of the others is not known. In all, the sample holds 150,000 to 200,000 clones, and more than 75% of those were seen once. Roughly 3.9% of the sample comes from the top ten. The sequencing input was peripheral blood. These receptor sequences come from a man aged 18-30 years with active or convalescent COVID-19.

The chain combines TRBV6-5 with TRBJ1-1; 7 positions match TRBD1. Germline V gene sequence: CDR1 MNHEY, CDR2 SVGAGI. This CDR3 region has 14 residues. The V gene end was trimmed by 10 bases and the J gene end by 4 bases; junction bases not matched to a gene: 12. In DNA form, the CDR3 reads TGTGCCATCATGCTCGGGACAGCGGTCACTGAAGCTTTCTTT. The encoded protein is CAIMLGTAVTEAFF.

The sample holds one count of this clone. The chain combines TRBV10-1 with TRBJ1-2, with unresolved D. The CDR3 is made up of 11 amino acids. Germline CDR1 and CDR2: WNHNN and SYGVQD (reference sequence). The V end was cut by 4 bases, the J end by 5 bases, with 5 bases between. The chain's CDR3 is CASSGGYGYTF. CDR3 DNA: TGCGCCAGCAGTGGAGGATATGGCTACACCTTC.

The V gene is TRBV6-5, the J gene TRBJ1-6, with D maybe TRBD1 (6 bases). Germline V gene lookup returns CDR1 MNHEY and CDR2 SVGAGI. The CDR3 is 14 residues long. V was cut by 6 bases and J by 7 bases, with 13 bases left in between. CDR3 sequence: CASRARTVNSPLHF. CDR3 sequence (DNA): TGTGCCAGCAGGGCCCGGACAGTGAATTCACCCCTCCACTTT.

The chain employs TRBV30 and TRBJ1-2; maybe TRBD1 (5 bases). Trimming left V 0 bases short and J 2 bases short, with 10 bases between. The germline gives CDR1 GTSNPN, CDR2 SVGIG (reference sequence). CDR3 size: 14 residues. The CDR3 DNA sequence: TGTGCCTGGAGTGTCCCAGGGCTCAACTATGGCTACACCTTC. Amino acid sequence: CAWSVPGLNYGYTF.

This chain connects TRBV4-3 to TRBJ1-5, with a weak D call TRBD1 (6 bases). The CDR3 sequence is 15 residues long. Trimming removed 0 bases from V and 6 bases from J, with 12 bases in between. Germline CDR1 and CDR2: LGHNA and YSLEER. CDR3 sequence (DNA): TGCGCCAGCAGCCAAGAATCGGGGGGCGGTCAGCCCCAGCATTTT. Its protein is CASSQESGGGQPQHF.

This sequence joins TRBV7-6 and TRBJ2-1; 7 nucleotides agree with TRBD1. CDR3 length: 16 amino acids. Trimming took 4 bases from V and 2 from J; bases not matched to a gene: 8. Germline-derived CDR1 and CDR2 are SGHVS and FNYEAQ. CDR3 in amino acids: CASSSGQVRPYNEQFF. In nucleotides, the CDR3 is TGTGCCAGCAGCTCAGGACAGGTTCGACCCTACAATGAGCAGTTCTTC.

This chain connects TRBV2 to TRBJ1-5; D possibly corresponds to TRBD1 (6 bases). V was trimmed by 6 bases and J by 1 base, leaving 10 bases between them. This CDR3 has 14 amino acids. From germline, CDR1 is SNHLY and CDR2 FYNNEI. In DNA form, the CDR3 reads TGTGCCAGCAGCGAGGGGGGGAGCAATCAGCCCCAGCATTTT. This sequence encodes CASSEGGSNQPQHF.

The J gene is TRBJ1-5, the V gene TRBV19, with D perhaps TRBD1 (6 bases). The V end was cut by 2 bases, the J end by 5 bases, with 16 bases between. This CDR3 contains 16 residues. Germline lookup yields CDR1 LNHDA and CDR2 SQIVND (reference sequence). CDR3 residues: CASSITVRTEDQPQHF. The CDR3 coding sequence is TGTGCCAGTAGTATAACCGTCAGGACAGAAGATCAGCCCCAGCATTTT.

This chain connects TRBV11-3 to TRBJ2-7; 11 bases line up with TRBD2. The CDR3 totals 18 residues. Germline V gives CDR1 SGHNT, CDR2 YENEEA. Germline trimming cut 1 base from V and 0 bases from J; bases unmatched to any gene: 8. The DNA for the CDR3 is TGTGCCAGCAGCTTAGGACTAGCGGGATTAGGACCCTCCTACGAGCAGTACTTC. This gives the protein CASSLGLAGLGPSYEQYF.

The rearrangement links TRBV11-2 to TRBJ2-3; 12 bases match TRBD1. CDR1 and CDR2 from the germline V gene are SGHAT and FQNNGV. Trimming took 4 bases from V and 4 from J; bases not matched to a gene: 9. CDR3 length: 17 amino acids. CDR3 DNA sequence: TGTGCCAGCAGCTCCTTCGCCGGGACAGGGGGCTCAGATACGCAGTATTTT. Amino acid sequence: CASSSFAGTGGSDTQYF.

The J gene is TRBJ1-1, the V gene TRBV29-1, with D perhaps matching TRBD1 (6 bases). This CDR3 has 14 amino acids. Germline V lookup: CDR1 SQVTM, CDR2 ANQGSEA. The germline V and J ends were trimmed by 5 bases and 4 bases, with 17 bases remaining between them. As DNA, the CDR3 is TGCAGCGTTACCACCTCTGACAGGCCCACTGAAGCTTTCTTT. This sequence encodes CSVTTSDRPTEAFF.

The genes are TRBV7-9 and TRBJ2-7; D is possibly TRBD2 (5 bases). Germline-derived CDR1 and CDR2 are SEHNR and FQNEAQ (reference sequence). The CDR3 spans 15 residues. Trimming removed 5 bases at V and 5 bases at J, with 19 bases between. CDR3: CASSPRATLRDEQYF. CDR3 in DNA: TGTGCCAGCAGCCCTAGAGCTACCTTGAGGGACGAGCAGTACTTC.

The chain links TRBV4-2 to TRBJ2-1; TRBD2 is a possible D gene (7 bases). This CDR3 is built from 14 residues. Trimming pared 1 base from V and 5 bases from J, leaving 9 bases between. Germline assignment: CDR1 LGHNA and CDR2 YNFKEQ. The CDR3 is CASSQVGGHNEQFF. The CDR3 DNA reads TGTGCCAGCAGCCAAGTCGGGGGGCACAATGAGCAGTTCTTC.

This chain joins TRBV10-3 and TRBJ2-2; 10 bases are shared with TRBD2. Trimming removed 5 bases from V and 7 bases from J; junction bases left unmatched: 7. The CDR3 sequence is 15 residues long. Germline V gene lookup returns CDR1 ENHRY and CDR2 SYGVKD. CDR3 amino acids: CAISKSGRADGELFF. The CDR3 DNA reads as TGTGCCATCAGTAAAAGCGGGAGGGCCGACGGGGAGCTGTTTTTT.

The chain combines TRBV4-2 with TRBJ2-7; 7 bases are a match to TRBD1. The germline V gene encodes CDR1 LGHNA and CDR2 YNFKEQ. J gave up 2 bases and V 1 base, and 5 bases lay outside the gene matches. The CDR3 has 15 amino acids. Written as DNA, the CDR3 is TGTGCCAGCAGCCAAGGGACAGGTGTTCCCTACGAGCAGTACTTC. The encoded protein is CASSQGTGVPYEQYF.

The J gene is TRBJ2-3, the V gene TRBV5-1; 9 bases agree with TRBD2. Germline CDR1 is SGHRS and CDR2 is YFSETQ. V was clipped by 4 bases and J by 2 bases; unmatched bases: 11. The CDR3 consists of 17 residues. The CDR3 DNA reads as TGCGCCAGCAGCGACCTTTCTGGCGGGGGGGCCACAGATACGCAGTATTTT. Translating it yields CASSDLSGGGATDTQYF.

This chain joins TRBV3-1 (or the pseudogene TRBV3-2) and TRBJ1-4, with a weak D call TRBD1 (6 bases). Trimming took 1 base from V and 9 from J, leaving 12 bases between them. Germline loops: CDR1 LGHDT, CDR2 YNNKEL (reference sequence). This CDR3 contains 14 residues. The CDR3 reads CASSQGYREQKLFF. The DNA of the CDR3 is TGTGCCAGCAGCCAAGGGTACAGGGAACAAAAACTGTTTTTT.

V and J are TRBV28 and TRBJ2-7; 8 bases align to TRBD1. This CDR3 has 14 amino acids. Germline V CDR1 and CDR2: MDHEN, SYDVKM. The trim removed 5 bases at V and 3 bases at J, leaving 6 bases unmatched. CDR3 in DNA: TGTGCCAGCAGTCCGGGACAGGTTCTCTACGAGCAGTACTTC. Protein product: CASSPGQVLYEQYF.

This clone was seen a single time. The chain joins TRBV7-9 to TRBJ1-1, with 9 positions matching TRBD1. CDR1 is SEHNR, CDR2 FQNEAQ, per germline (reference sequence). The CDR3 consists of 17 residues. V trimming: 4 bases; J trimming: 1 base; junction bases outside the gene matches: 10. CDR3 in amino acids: CASSSLGQGNWNTEAFF. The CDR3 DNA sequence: TGTGCCAGCAGCTCTCTGGGACAGGGCAATTGGAACACTGAAGCTTTCTTT.

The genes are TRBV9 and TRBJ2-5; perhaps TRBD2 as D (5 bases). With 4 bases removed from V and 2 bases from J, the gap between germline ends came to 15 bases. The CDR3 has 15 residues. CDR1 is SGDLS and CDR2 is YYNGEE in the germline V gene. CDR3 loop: CASSSGNVGQETQYF. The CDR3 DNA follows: TGTGCCAGCAGCTCGGGAAATGTAGGGCAAGAGACCCAGTACTTC. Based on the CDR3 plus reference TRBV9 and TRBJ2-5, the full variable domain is DSGVTQTPKHLITATGQRVTLRCSPRSGDLSVYWYQQSLDQGLQFLIQYYNGEERAKGNILERFSAQQFPDLHSELNLSSLELGDSALYFCASSSGNVGQETQYFGPGTRLLVL.

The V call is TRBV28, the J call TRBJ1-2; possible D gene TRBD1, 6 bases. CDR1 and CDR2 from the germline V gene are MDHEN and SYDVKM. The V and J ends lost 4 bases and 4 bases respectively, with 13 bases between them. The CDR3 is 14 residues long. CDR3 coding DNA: TGTGCCAGCAGTTATCGACAGGCAGCCTATGGCTACACCTTC. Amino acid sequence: CASSYRQAAYGYTF.